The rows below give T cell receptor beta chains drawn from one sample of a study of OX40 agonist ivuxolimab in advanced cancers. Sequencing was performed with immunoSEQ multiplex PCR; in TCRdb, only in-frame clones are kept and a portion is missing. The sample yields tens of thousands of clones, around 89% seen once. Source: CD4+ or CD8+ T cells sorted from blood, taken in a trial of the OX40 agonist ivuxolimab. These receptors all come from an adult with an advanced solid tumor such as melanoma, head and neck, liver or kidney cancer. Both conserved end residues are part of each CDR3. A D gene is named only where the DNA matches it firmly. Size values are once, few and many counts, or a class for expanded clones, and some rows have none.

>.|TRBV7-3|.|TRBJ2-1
TGTGCCAGCAGCTTAGGGCAGGGCTCCTACAATGAGCAGTTCTTC
CASSLGQGSYNEQFF
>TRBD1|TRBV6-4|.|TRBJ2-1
TGTGCCAGCAGTGAGACAGGGGCATCCTACAATGAGCAGTTCTTC
CASSETGASYNEQFF
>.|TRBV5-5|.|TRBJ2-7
TGTGCCAGCAGCTTATTAGGAAACGAGCAGTACTTC
CASSLLGNEQYF
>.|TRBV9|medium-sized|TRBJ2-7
TGTGCCAGCAGCGCGGAAAGAACATCCTCCTACGAGCAGTACTTC
CASSAERTSSYEQYF
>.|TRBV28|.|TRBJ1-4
TGTGCCAGCAGTCCTCGATTTTTTCTGTATTTT
CASSPRFFLYF
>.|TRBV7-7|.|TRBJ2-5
TGTGCCAGCAGCTTTGACAGCTTCCAAGAGACCCAGTACTTC
CASSFDSFQETQYF
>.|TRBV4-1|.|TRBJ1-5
TGCGCCAGCAGCCAAGAATCAGGGCAATTCTCGAATCAGCCCCAGCATTTT
CASSQESGQFSNQPQHF
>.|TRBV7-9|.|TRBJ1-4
TGTGCCAGCAGCTTAAGAAGGGATGAAAAACTGTTTTTT
CASSLRRDEKLFF
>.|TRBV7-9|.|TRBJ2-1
TGTGCCAGCAGCTTATCAGGAGGGATCAATGAGCAGTTCTTC
CASSLSGGINEQFF
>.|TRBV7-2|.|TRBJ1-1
TGTGCCAGCAGCCACGGTGGCGCTTTCTTT
CASSHGGAFF
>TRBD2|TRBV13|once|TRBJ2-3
TGTGCCAGCAGCTTAGTAGCTAGCGGGGCACCTACGCAGTATTTT
CASSLVASGAPTQYF
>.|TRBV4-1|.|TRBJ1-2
TGCGCCAGCAGCCAAGAACTGACGGGCTCCCTTTATTCTAGCTACACCTTC
CASSQELTGSLYSSYTF
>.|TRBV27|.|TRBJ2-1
TGTGCCAGCAAAAACTCTTACAATGAGCAGTTCTTC
CASKNSYNEQFF
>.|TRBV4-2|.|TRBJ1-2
TGTGCCAGCAGCCACCACGACCAGGGAGGCTACACCTTC
CASSHHDQGGYTF
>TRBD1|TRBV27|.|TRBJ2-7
TGTGCCAGCAGTTCCGGTACCTGGGGACAGGGGGCGCCCGAGCAGTACTTC
CASSSGTWGQGAPEQYF
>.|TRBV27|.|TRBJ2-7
TGTGCCAGCAGCGAAGGGGTCTCCTACGAGCAGTACTTC
CASSEGVSYEQYF
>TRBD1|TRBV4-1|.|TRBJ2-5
TGCGCCAGCAGCCAAGAAGGGGACAGGGATCAAGAGACCCAGTACTTC
CASSQEGDRDQETQYF
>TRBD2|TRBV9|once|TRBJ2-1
TGTGCCAGCAGCACAAGCGGGGGGGCCTTCCGAGAGCAGTTCTTC
CASSTSGGAFREQFF
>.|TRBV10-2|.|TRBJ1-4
TGCGCCAGCAGTGTTCCAAGGGATCCAAAACTGTTTTTT
CASSVPRDPKLFF
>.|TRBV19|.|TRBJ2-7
TGTGCCAGTAGTATAGAGACCTCCCCGGCGTACGAGCAGTACTTC
CASSIETSPAYEQYF
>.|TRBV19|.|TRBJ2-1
TGTGCCAGTAGTCCGCAGGGAGTTGAGCAGTTCTTC
CASSPQGVEQFF
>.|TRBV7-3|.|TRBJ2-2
TGTGCCAGCAGCTTAAAGTGGCCCGCGAACACCGGGGAGCTGTTTTTT
CASSLKWPANTGELFF
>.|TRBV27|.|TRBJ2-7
TGTGCCAGCAGTTTTAGCACAGGCGAGCAGTACTTC
CASSFSTGEQYF
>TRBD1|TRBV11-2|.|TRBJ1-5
TGTGCCAGCAGCCCGGGGACAGGGGGAGAGGTTCCCCAGCATTTT
CASSPGTGGEVPQHF
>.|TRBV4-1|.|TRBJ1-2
TGCGCCAGCAGCAGGGCAGGGGAGGGCGGCTACACCTTC
CASSRAGEGGYTF
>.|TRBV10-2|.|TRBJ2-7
TGCGCCAGCAGTGACCGGGGGCCCTCCTACGAGCAGTACTTC
CASSDRGPSYEQYF
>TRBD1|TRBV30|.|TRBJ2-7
TGTGCCTGGACCTCTTTACGACAGGGGGCTTACGAGCAGTACTTC
CAWTSLRQGAYEQYF
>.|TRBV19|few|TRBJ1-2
TGTGCCAGTACTGGGGGATCACGGGGCTACACCTTC
CASTGGSRGYTF
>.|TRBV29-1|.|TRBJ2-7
TGCAGCGTTGTCCCGGCCGGGGGCGAGCAGTACTTC
CSVVPAGGEQYF
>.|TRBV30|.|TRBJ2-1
TGTGCCTGGAGTGTACGTACAGACAATGAGCAGTTCTTC
CAWSVRTDNEQFF
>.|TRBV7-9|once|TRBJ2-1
TGTGCCAGCCTCGAGTTACTAAATGAGCAGTTCTTC
CASLELLNEQFF
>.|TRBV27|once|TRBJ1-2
TGTGCCAGCAGTTTATCGGTTGGTGGGAACTATGGCTACACCTTC
CASSLSVGGNYGYTF
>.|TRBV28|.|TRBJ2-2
TGTGCCAGCAGTCCCGGATCCCCCCGGGAGCTGTTTTTT
CASSPGSPRELFF
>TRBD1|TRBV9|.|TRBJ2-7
TGTGCCAGCAGCAGGACAGGGAGGCCCTACGAGCAGTACTTC
CASSRTGRPYEQYF
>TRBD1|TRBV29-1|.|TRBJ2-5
TGCAGCGTCAAACAGGGGTACCAAGAGACCCAGTACTTC
CSVKQGYQETQYF
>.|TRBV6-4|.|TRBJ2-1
TGTGCCAGCAGCCGGACATCCTACAATGAGCAGTTCTTC
CASSRTSYNEQFF
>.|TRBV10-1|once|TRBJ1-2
TGCGCCAGCAGTGATGGTGAAGGCTACACCTTC
CASSDGEGYTF